This TCR beta chain is from a study of T-cell reconstitution after alpha-beta-depleted transplantation in children (dated by TCRdb to the mid-2010s). Regarding the research as a whole: Using TCR repertoire profiling, the study quantitatively followed how T-cell immune reconstitution unfolded in children after TCRalphabeta/CD19-depleted allogeneic hematopoietic cell transplantation. Study-wide conclusions, independent of this receptor: Over subsequent months, a decline in hyperexpanded clone frequencies was noted, and after one year, T-cell counts and TCRbeta diversity were mostly ascribed to newly produced T cells. The apparently early alphabetaT-cell count recovery about two months after transplant was reportedly dependent on only several hundred rapidly expanded clones derived from non-depleted graft cells. In some patients, high TCRbeta diversity at day 60 was attributed to recipient T cells and intrathymic progenitors that had survived conditioning.

CDR1 is given as SQVTM and CDR2 as ANQGSEA, both from the germline V gene. The CDR3 runs 16 residues from the cysteine to the phenylalanine. Only the CDR3 part of the read is kept: 48 bases, read in frame from the first base. Trimmed from V: 0 bases; trimmed from J: 5 bases; junction bases lacking a gene match: 11. This clonotype occurred a few times. Its cognate antigen has yet to be identified. No base qualities exist here, and no much larger clone lies one base off it. Libraries were constructed by PCR. Sequencing relied on an Illumina HiSeq 2500. TCR libraries were prepared with molecular barcoding, using unique molecular identifiers to normalize TCRbeta repertoire quantification. TCRdb reprocessed the public reads (quality trimming at Q25 with fastp, clone calling with MiXCR) and kept in-frame beta chains. Here each entry gathers all rows of one CDR3 protein and keeps the most common genes and DNA. The sample includes around 450,000 distinct CDR3 sequences, with under 20% observed a single time. Over 25% of the sample is taken by the ten largest.

Read against the paper, the sample's treatment or condition label means: allogeneic hematopoietic cell transplantation with graft depleted of TCRalphabeta T cells and CD19 B cells. The transplant recipients were children given TCRalphabeta/CD19-depleted allogeneic hematopoietic cell grafts. Here the sequenced sample was PBMCs, mostly from graft donor cells, taken 360 days after TCRalphabeta/CD19-depleted stem cell transplant. The clonotype was recovered from a boy under three years old who had a stem cell transplant for Wiskott-Aldrich syndrome, so the T cells may come from the graft donor. The chain is assembled from TRBV29-1 and TRBJ2-5; a stretch of 8 junction bases matches TRBD2. The encoded CDR3 is CSVEDRWGLGGETQYF. The sequenced DNA is TGCAGCGTTGAAGATCGCTGGGGACTAGGGGGGGAGACCCAGTACTTC.